The 7 T cell receptor beta chains presented below share a single source sample, sequenced in a study of shared T cell receptors in the human thymus. TCRdb's copy holds only in-frame clones and misses some; the assay was immunoSEQ multiplex PCR. This repertoire shows under 700,000 clones, around 78% found once; its top ten account for 0.013%. Separately, the same data were catalogued under a study of human thymus T cells.

The sequenced sample consisted of thymocytes. The receptor source for this set is a boy less than two years old with a congenital heart defect.

The chain recombines TRBV5-6 with TRBJ2-2; possible D gene TRBD2, 6 bases. The CDR3 is 15 residues long. Germline V gene data show CDR1 as SGHDT and CDR2 as YYEEEE. V was shortened by 0 bases and J by 7 bases, with 13 bases between the two germline ends. The CDR3 loop reads CASSLVWQGGGELFF. CDR3 coding DNA: TGTGCCAGCAGCTTGGTTTGGCAGGGAGGCGGGGAGCTGTTTTTT.

V and J are TRBV6-4 and TRBJ2-3, with TRBD2 matching 11 bases. This CDR3 has 17 residues. V lost 4 bases, J lost 4 bases, and 10 bases stayed unmatched. The germline gives CDR1 MRHNA, CDR2 SNTAGT. The CDR3 nucleotides read TGTGCCAGCAGTGTCGTCTCAACTAGCGGGAGCGCAGATACGCAGTATTTT. This sequence encodes CASSVVSTSGSADTQYF.

This rearrangement joins TRBV6-1 to TRBJ2-7; 8 bases agree with TRBD2. Germline CDR1 reads MNHNS; CDR2 reads SASEGT. CDR3 length: 13 residues. J lost 2 bases, V lost 6 bases, and 3 bases had no gene match. The CDR3 spells CASRGLGAYEQYF. CDR3 sequence (DNA): TGTGCCAGCAGGGGACTAGGAGCCTACGAGCAGTACTTC.

The chain links TRBV14 to TRBJ2-7, with a weak D call TRBD2 (5 bases). CDR3 length: 15 residues. The germline gives CDR1 SGHDN, CDR2 FVKESK. V was pared by 0 bases and J by 5 bases, with 14 bases between. The CDR3 protein is CASSQDLAPDHEQYF. As DNA, the CDR3 is TGTGCCAGCAGCCAAGACCTAGCCCCGGACCACGAGCAGTACTTC.

The J gene is TRBJ2-7, the V gene TRBV11-2; possible D gene TRBD1, 7 bases. V lost 0 bases and J 3 bases, leaving 15 bases between the germline ends. CDR1 is SGHAT and CDR2 is FQNNGV in the germline V gene. This CDR3 comprises 16 residues. CDR3 protein: CASSLEVRGVLYEQYF. The CDR3 nucleotides read TGTGCCAGCAGCTTAGAGGTCAGGGGGGTCCTCTACGAGCAGTACTTC.

The chain links TRBV10-2 to TRBJ2-1, with 10 bases matching TRBD2. V trimming: 0 bases; J trimming: 8 bases; junction bases outside the gene matches: 19. This CDR3 comprises 20 residues. Germline CDR1 and CDR2: WSHSY and SAAADI. The DNA for the CDR3 is TGCGCCAGCAGTGAGTCGGCAGGGGGTACCCTAGCGGGAGATAGCGATGAGCAGTTCTTC. Amino acids: CASSESAGGTLAGDSDEQFF.

The chain uses TRBV4-1 and TRBJ2-7, with 11 bases fitting TRBD2. Trimming at V came to 3 bases and at J to 5 bases, leaving 15 bases not matched to a gene. CDR1 and CDR2 (germline): MGHRA, YSYEKL. The CDR3 runs to 18 residues. In nucleotides, the CDR3 is TGCGCCAGCAGCCACCAACGACAACTAGCGGGAGTTCGAGACGAGCAGTACTTC. Protein sequence: CASSHQRQLAGVRDEQYF.